A selection of T cell receptor beta chains follows, all from one sample in a study of shared clonotypes between healthy human individuals. Some clones are missing from TCRdb's copy, which holds only in-frame ones; the method was immunoSEQ multiplex PCR. The table shows roughly 400,000 clones, with about 96% occurring only once. The source material was memory CD8+ T cells sorted from blood. All receptors derive from a man aged 30 to 39 in good health. CDR3s include the opening cysteine and the closing phenylalanine or tryptophan. The D gene is left open where the match is weak. Only some rows state a clone size, as once, few, many or a class for expanded clones.

>.|TRBV29-1|once|TRBJ2-7
CSATGTSTYEQYF
TGCAGCGCAACCGGGACCTCGACCTACGAGCAGTACTTC
>TRBD1|TRBV28|.|TRBJ1-2
CASSSLGTGERGYTF
TGTGCCAGCAGTTCCCTTGGGACAGGGGAAAGGGGCTACACCTTC
>.|TRBV7-7|once|TRBJ2-3
CASSLLGTDTQYF
TGTGCTAGCAGCTTATTGGGGACAGATACGCAGTATTTT
>TRBD2|TRBV30|.|TRBJ2-5
CAWSGPGRRAGVMRETQYF
TGTGCCTGGAGTGGTCCCGGACGCCGAGCGGGAGTAATGAGGGAGACCCAGTACTTC
>TRBD2|TRBV9|.|TRBJ2-7
CASSVASNSGRSYEQYF
TGTGCCAGCAGCGTAGCTTCGAACAGCGGGAGGTCCTACGAGCAGTACTTC
>TRBD1|TRBV28|once|TRBJ2-5
CANYRGRETQYF
TGTGCCAACTACAGGGGCAGAGAGACCCAGTACTTC
>.|TRBV28|.|TRBJ2-1
CASTSVYNEQFF
TGTGCCAGCACTAGCGTGTACAATGAGCAGTTCTTC
>.|TRBV30|.|TRBJ1-1
CAWSVRGLEAFF
TGTGCCTGGAGTGTACGAGGACTAGAAGCTTTCTTT
>TRBD1|TRBV7-9|.|TRBJ2-7
CASSEPTGVSYEQYF
TGTGCCAGCAGTGAGCCGACAGGGGTGAGCTACGAGCAGTACTTC
>TRBD1|TRBV11-2|.|TRBJ1-3
CASSIPTGSGNTIYF
TGTGCCAGCAGCATACCGACAGGGTCCGGAAACACCATATATTTT
>.|TRBV2|.|TRBJ1-1
CAGASQAGAFF
TGTGCCGGGGCCTCACAGGCGGGAGCTTTCTTT
>TRBD2|TRBV2|.|TRBJ2-7
CASSEVASGHYEQYF
TGTGCCAGCAGTGAAGTGGCTAGCGGACACTACGAGCAGTACTTC
>.|TRBV15|.|TRBJ2-2
CATSEGARGELFF
TGTGCCACCAGCGAAGGGGCCAGGGGGGAGCTGTTTTTT
>.|TRBV30|.|TRBJ2-3
CAWSPSTLTQYF
TGTGCCTGGAGTCCGTCGACGCTGACGCAGTATTTT
>TRBD1|TRBV18|.|TRBJ1-3
CASSPRQGGSGNTIYF
TGTGCCAGCTCACCGAGACAGGGGGGCTCTGGAAACACCATATATTTT
>TRBD2|TRBV5-1|.|TRBJ2-1
CASSLGPGGTSGSYEQFF
TGCGCCAGCAGCTTGGGCCCAGGGGGGACTAGCGGGAGCTATGAGCAGTTCTTC
>.|TRBV5-4|.|TRBJ2-7
CASSLGREYEQYF
TGTGCCAGCAGCTTAGGCAGGGAATACGAGCAGTACTTC
>.|TRBV11-2|.|TRBJ1-1
CASSFRDTEAFF
TGTGCCAGCAGCTTTCGGGACACTGAAGCTTTCTTT
>TRBD2|TRBV9|once|TRBJ2-5
CASSVGSGGGETQYF
TGTGCCAGCAGCGTAGGGTCGGGGGGTGGAGAGACCCAGTACTTC
>TRBD2|TRBV27|.|TRBJ2-1
CASSRPGTSGRIDEQFF
TGTGCCAGCAGTAGGCCCGGGACTAGCGGGAGGATCGATGAGCAGTTCTTC
>.|TRBV6-1|once|TRBJ2-3
CASSEAGDTQYF
TGTGCCAGCAGTGAAGCAGGCGATACGCAGTATTTT